A selection of T cell receptor beta chains follows, all from one sample in a study of response to subunit inactivated influenza vaccine. MiXCR, applied by TCRdb to the RT-PCR reads, yields one record per CDR3 protein. Counted here are hundreds of thousands of distinct CDR3 sequences, 15% to 18% occurring once; the ten biggest clones make up under 14%. The sequences come from PBMCs from blood, collected 11 to 12 days after vaccination. The receptors shown here come from a man aged 45-65 years who received an inactivated influenza vaccine. Both conserved end residues are part of each CDR3. A D gene is named only where the DNA matches it firmly. Clone sizes are given selectively: once, few, many, or a class where the clone is expanded.

j_call clone_size d_call v_call cdr3_nt cdr3_aa
TRBJ2-1 few TRBD1 TRBV7-9 TGTGCCAGCAGCCCCGGACAGGGGTGGGACAATGAGCAGTTCTTC CASSPGQGWDNEQFF
TRBJ2-1 - - TRBV9 TGTGCCAGCAGCGTAGTCGGGACCCCCTACAATGAGCAGTTCTTC CASSVVGTPYNEQFF
TRBJ2-3 - - TRBV29-1 TGCAGCGTCGGGGGGCTAGCCTTAGATACGCAGTATTTT CSVGGLALDTQYF
TRBJ2-5 few - TRBV29-1 TGCAGCGTTGAAATGCCCAACAGGGAGCCCCAAGAGACCCAGTACTTC CSVEMPNREPQETQYF
TRBJ2-2 - - TRBV20-1 TGCAGTGCCAACTACGGCGGACGATCTTTGGTACCCGGGGAGCTGTTTTTT CSANYGGRSLVPGELFF
TRBJ2-2 - TRBD2 TRBV20-1 TGCAGTGCTAAGGGGACTAGCAACACCGGGGAGCTGTTTTTT CSAKGTSNTGELFF
TRBJ2-2 few - TRBV7-2 TGTGCCAGCACCATACAGGGGAACACCGGGGAGCTGTTTTTT CASTIQGNTGELFF
TRBJ2-2 - TRBD1 TRBV29-1 TGCAGCGTTGTCGGCGTCAGGGGGTACACCGGGGAGCTGTTTTTT CSVVGVRGYTGELFF
TRBJ1-3 - - TRBV6-1 TGTGCCAGCACCCTAACGTCCTCTGGAAACACCATATATTTT CASTLTSSGNTIYF
TRBJ2-6 few - TRBV27 TGTGCCAGCACCCAAGGAGTCTCTGGGGCCAACGTCCTGACTTTC CASTQGVSGANVLTF
TRBJ2-3 - - TRBV14 TGTGCCAGCAGCCAAGATCCCCGGGTGTTCCCAAGCACAGATACGCAGTATTTT CASSQDPRVFPSTDTQYF
TRBJ2-3 - TRBD2 TRBV30 TGTGCCCGCCGCGGGAGTTCAGATACGCAGTATTTT CARRGSSDTQYF
TRBJ2-1 few - TRBV7-9 TGTGCCAGGGAAGAGGGCAATGAGCAGTTCTTC CAREEGNEQFF
TRBJ2-5 - - TRBV11-1 TGTGCCAGCAGCTTAGCCCTTGCGGCAGGGGGGCACCAAGAGACCCAGTACTTC CASSLALAAGGHQETQYF
TRBJ2-7 - TRBD2 TRBV15 TGTGCCACCAGCAGAGATTTCCAGCGGGGGGCCTACGAGCAGTACTTC CATSRDFQRGAYEQYF
TRBJ2-1 - - TRBV19 TGTGCCAGTAGTATGCAGTCCGGCGCCGAGCAGTTCTTC CASSMQSGAEQFF
TRBJ2-5 once - TRBV29-1 - CSVWEWEGSKTQYF
TRBJ1-1 - - TRBV12-3/TRBV12-4 TGTGCCAGCAGTTTGGACAATGTAAACACTGAAGCTTTCTTT CASSLDNVNTEAFF
TRBJ1-4 few TRBD1 TRBV10-3 TGTGCCAACCGACAGGGCTTAAATGAAAAACTGTTTTTT CANRQGLNEKLFF
TRBJ2-3 - - TRBV3-1 TGTGCCAGCAGCTCGTCTTCAGGATCCACAGATACGCAGTATTTT CASSSSSGSTDTQYF
TRBJ2-2 few - TRBV7-9 TGTGCCAGCAGCTTAGCTTGGGTTGACACCGGGGAGCTGTTTTTT CASSLAWVDTGELFF
TRBJ2-5 many - TRBV29-1 TGCAGCGTTATTAAGGGGCTTGGAGAGACCCAGTACTTC CSVIKGLGETQYF
TRBJ2-7 few TRBD2 TRBV24-1 TGTGCCACCAGTGATCTAGCGGGAAGAAGGGTGTACTTC CATSDLAGRRVYF
TRBJ2-1 - TRBD1 TRBV4-3 TGCGCCAGCAGCCAAGAGGGCAGGGGGTTCTACAATGAGCAGTTCTTC CASSQEGRGFYNEQFF
TRBJ1-2 - - TRBV6-1 TGTGCCAGCAGTGCACAGGTGAGGTATGGCTACACCTTC CASSAQVRYGYTF